The source of this T cell receptor beta chain is a study of T-cell reconstitution after alpha-beta-depleted transplantation in children. The germline V and J ends were trimmed by 4 bases and 5 bases, with 10 bases remaining between them. This CDR3 has 13 amino acids. The germline V gene has CDR1 SGHRS and CDR2 YFSETQ. Unique molecular identifiers tagged the TCRbeta library. TCRdb analysed the PCR reads with MiXCR anew, one entry per CDR3 protein. The repertoire holds under 450,000 distinct CDR3 sequences, with 16% as singletons. This clonotype was observed at least ten times. This clonotype was sampled from a boy less than two years old who had a stem cell transplant for Wiskott-Aldrich syndrome, so the T cells may come from the graft donor. This chain joins TRBV5-1 and TRBJ2-1; maybe TRBD1 (5 bases). The sample in question was PBMCs, mostly from graft donor cells, obtained 360 days after TCRalphabeta/CD19-depleted stem cell transplant. CDR3 amino acids: CASSRRQNNEQFF. The CDR3 coding sequence is TGCGCCAGCAGCCGCAGACAGAACAATGAGCAGTTCTTC.